These T cell receptor beta chains were read from a single sample in a study of cytomegalovirus exposure and HLA in healthy donors. The method was immunoSEQ multiplex PCR; TCRdb's version includes in-frame clones alone and lacks a portion of them. The table includes some 140,000 clones, 80% detected once. The sequenced material came from PBMCs. The origin of the receptors is a man aged 25 to 45 in good health and CMV-seropositive. Both conserved end residues are trimmed from each CDR3. D genes are given only for firm matches.

d_call j_call v_call cdr3_aa
TRBD1 TRBJ1-6 TRBV6-6 ASSYSARGNSPLH
NA TRBJ2-2 TRBV7-8 ASRRWGRNTGELF
NA TRBJ1-2 TRBV7-6 ASSSYRANGYT
TRBD1 TRBJ2-7 TRBV23-1 ASSQSRPRTGTHEQY
TRBD2 TRBJ2-5 TRBV7-3 ASSFVRWEPTIAGAGETQY
TRBD2 TRBJ2-3 TRBV29-1 SVEEVWREVRDTQY
TRBD1 TRBJ1-4 TRBV7-8 ASSLGPGQGVSSNEKLF
NA TRBJ1-1 TRBV4-2 ASSNTIWGLEAF
NA TRBJ1-3 TRBV11-2 ASSFWRDGALNSGNTIY
TRBD1 TRBJ2-1 TRBV10-3 ALSERAGGNNEQF
TRBD2 TRBJ2-5 TRBV28 ASGASGSYGETQY
NA TRBJ1-1 TRBV6-1 ATRLLNTEAF
NA TRBJ2-2 TRBV4-1 ASSQNPGQNTGELF
TRBD1 TRBJ2-7 TRBV5-5 ASRIRDRGLASYEQY
NA TRBJ2-1 TRBV4-2 ASSQEGGAGTGNEQF
TRBD2 TRBJ2-1 TRBV4-2 ASSPRTSGYYNEQF
TRBD1 TRBJ1-1 TRBV6-4 ASSPGGSNTEAF
TRBD2 TRBJ2-7 TRBV6-5 ASSLAGYEQY
NA NA TRBV6-5 ASSRGGSYEQY
NA TRBJ1-5 TRBV28 ASSLLNNQPQH
NA TRBJ2-3 TRBV7-9 ASSFGTSRTDTQY
NA TRBJ1-1 TRBV7-6 ASSPNRAMEAF
NA TRBJ1-2 TRBV29-1 SVVRAGANYGYT
NA TRBJ1-5 TRBV5-6 ASSLEGGIIQPQH
TRBD2 TRBJ2-1 TRBV7-6 ASSLRASGSFHEQF
TRBD1 TRBJ2-2 TRBV6-5 ASSLDRAPGELF
NA TRBJ1-2 TRBV4-2 ASSQFRASYGYT
TRBD2 TRBJ2-2 TRBV2 ASSILAGQGTGELF
NA TRBJ2-3 TRBV14 ASSERAGDTQY
TRBD1 TRBJ2-2 TRBV28 ASSPGDRGDTGELF
TRBD2 TRBJ2-1 TRBV2 ASREAGGNEQF